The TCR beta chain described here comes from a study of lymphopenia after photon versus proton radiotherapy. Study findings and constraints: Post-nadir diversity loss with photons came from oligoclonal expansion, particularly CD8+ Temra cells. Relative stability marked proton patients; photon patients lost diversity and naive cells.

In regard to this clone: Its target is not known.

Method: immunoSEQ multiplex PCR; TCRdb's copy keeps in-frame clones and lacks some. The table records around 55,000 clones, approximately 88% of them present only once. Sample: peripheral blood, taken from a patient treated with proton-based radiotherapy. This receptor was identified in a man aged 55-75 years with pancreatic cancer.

The CDR3 region has the DNA TGTGCCAGCGGGGAAATCAGGGGTATTTTGAACACTGAAGCTTTCTTT. Amino acids: CASGEIRGILNTEAFF. The chain recombines TRBV7-9 with TRBJ1-1, with D tentatively TRBD1 (6 bases). Between the trimmed V and J ends, which lost 8 bases and 0 bases, there was a span of 19 bases. Germline CDR1 SEHNR, CDR2 FQNEAQ (reference sequence). The CDR3 contains 16 residues.